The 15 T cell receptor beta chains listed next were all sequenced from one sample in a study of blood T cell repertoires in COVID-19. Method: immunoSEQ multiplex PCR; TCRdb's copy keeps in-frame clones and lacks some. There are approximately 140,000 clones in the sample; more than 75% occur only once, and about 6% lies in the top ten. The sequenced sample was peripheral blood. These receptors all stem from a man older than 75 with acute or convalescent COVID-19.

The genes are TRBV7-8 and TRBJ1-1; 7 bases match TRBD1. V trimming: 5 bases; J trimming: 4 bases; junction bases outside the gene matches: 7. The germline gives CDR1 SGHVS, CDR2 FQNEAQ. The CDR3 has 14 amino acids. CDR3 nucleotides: TGTGCCAGCAGCCTACGACAGGGAGTCACTGAAGCTTTCTTT. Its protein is CASSLRQGVTEAFF.

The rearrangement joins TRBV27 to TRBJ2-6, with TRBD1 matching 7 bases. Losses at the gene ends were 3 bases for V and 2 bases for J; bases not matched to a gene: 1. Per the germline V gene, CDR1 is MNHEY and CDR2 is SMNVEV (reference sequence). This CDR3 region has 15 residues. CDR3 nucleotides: TGTGCCAGCAGTTTTCAGGGGGCTGGGGCCAACGTCCTGACTTTC. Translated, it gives CASSFQGAGANVLTF.

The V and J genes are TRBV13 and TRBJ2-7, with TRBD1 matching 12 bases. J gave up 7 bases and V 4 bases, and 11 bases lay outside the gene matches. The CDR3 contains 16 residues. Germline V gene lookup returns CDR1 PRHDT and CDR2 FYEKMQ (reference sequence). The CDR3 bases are TGTGCCAGCAGCTCTAACCCCGGGACAGGGGGCGGTGAGCAGTACTTC. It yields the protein CASSSNPGTGGGEQYF.

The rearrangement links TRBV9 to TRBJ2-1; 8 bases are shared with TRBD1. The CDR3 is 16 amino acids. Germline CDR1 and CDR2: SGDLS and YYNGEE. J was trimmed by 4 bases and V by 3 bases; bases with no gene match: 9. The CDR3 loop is CASSEGTGTGYNEQFF. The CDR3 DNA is TGTGCCAGCAGCGAGGGGACGGGGACAGGTTACAATGAGCAGTTCTTC.

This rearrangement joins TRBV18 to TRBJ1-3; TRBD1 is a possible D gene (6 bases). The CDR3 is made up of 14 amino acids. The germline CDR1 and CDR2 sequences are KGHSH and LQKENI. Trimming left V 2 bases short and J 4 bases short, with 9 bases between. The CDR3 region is CASSPKGDGNTIYF. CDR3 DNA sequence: TGTGCCAGCTCACCAAAGGGGGACGGAAACACCATATATTTT.

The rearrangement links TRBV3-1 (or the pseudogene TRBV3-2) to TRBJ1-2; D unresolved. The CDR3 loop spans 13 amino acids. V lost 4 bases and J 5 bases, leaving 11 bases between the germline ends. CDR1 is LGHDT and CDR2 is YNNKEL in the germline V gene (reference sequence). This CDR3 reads CASSPDPGYGYTF. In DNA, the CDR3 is TGTGCCAGCAGCCCTGACCCGGGGTATGGCTACACCTTC.

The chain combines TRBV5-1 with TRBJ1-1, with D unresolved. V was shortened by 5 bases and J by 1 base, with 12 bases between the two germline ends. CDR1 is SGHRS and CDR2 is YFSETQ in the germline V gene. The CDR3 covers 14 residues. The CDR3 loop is CASSLEVQNTEAFF. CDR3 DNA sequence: TGCGCCAGCAGTCTTGAGGTACAGAACACTGAAGCTTTCTTT.

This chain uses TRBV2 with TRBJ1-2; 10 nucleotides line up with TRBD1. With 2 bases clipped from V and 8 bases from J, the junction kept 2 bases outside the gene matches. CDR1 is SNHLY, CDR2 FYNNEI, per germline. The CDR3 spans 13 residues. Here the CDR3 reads CASSERTGGGYTF. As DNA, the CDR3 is TGTGCCAGCAGTGAAAGGACAGGGGGGGGCTACACCTTC.

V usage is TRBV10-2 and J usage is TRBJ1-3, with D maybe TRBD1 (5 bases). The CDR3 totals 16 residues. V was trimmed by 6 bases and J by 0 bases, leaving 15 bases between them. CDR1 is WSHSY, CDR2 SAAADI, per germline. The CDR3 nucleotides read TGCGCCAGCAGGGGGACTTGGAGGTCCTCTGGAAACACCATATATTTT. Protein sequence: CASRGTWRSSGNTIYF.

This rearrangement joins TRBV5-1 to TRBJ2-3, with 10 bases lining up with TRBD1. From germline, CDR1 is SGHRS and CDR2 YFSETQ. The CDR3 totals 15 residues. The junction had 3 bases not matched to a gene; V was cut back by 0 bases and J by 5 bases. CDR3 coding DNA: TGCGCCAGCAGCTTGGGACAGGGGGCGATAGATACGCAGTATTTT. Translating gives CASSLGQGAIDTQYF.

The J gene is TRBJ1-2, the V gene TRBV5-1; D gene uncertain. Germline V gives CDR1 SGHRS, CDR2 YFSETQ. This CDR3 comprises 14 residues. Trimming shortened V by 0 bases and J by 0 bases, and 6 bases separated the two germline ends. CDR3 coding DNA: TGCGCCAGCAGCTTGGACGGGACTAACTATGGCTACACCTTC. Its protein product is CASSLDGTNYGYTF.

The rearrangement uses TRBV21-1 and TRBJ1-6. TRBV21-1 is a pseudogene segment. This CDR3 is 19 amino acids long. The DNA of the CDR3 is TGTGCCAGCAGCGCCCCGATTAGGGAGGGGTTGGGGTTCAATTCACCCCTCCACTTT. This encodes CASSAPIREGLGFNSPLHF.

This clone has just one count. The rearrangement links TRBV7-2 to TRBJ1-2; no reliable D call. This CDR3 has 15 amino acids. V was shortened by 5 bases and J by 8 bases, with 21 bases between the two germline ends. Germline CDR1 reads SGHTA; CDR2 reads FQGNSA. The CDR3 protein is CASSPESFMAGGYTF. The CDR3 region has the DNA TGTGCCAGCAGCCCAGAATCCTTTATGGCGGGGGGCTACACCTTC.

The CDR3 bases are TGTGCCAGCAGAAGACTTTTCCAAGAGACCCAGTACTTC. The encoded protein is CASRRLFQETQYF. The chain is built from TRBV6-5 and TRBJ2-5; D uncertain. Germline V gives CDR1 MNHEY, CDR2 SVGAGI. Trimming left V 6 bases short and J 1 base short, with 9 bases between. CDR3 size: 13 residues.

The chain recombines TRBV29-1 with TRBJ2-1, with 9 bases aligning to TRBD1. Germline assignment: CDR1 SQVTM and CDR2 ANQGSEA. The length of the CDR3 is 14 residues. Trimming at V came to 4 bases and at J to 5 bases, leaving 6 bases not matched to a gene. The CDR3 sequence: CSVADRGRHNEQFF. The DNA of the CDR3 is TGCAGCGTTGCGGACAGGGGACGACACAATGAGCAGTTCTTC.